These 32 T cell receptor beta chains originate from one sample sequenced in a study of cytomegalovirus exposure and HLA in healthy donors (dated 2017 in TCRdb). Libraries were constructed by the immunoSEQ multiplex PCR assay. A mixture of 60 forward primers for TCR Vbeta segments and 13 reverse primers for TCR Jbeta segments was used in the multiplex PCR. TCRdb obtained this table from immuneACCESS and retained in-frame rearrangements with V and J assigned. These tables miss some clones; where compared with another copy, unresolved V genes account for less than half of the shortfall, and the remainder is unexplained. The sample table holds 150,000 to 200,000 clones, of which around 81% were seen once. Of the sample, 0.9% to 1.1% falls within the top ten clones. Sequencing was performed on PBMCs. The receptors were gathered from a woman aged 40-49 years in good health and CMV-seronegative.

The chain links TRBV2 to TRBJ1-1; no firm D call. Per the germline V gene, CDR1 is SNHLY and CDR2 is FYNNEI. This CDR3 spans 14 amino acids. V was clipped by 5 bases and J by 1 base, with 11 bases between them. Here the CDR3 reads CASSPGGPNTEAFF. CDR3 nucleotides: TGTGCCAGCAGTCCAGGAGGGCCGAACACTGAAGCTTTCTTT.

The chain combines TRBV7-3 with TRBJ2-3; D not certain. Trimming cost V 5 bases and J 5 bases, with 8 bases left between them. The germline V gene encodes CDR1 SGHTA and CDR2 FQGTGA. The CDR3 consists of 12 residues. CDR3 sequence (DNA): TGTGCCAGCAGCCCCCGAGGAGATACGCAGTATTTT. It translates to CASSPRGDTQYF.

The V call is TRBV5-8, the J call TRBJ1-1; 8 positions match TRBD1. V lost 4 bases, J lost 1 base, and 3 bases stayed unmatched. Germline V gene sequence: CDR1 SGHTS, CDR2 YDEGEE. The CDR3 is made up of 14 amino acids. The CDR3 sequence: CASSRGQANTEAFF. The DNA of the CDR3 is TGTGCCAGCAGCCGGGGACAGGCGAACACTGAAGCTTTCTTT.

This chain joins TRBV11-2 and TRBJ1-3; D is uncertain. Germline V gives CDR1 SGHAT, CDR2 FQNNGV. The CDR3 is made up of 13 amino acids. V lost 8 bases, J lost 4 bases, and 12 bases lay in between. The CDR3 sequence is CASESGGGNTIYF. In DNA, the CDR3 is TGTGCCAGCGAATCGGGTGGGGGAAACACCATATATTTT.

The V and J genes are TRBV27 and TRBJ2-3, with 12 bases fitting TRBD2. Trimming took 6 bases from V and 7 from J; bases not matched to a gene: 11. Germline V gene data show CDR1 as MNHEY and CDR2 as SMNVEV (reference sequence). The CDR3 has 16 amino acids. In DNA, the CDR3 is TGTGCCAGCAGCCGGACTAGCGGGAAGGATAGGAATACGCAGTATTTT. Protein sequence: CASSRTSGKDRNTQYF.

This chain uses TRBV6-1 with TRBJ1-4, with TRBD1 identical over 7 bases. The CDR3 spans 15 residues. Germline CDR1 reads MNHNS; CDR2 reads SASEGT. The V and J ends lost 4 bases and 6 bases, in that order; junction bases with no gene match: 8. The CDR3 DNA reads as TGTGCCAGCAGTGTGGGGACAGTACAACATGAAAAACTGTTTTTT. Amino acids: CASSVGTVQHEKLFF.

CDR3 residues: CASSLGGAREKLFF. CDR3 nucleotides: TGCGCCAGCAGCTTAGGAGGGGCCAGGGAAAAACTGTTTTTT. The chain joins TRBV5-1 to TRBJ1-4, with D possibly being TRBD1 (5 bases). The CDR3 is 14 amino acids. CDR1 and CDR2 (germline): SGHRS, YFSETQ. V dropped 2 bases and J dropped 8 bases, with 13 bases sitting between them.

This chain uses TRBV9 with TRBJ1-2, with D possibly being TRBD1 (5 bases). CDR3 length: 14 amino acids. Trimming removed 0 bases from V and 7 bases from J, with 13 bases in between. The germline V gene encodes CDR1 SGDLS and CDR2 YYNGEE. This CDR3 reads CASSVDPGVGGYTF. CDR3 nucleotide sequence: TGTGCCAGCAGCGTAGACCCGGGGGTGGGTGGCTACACCTTC.

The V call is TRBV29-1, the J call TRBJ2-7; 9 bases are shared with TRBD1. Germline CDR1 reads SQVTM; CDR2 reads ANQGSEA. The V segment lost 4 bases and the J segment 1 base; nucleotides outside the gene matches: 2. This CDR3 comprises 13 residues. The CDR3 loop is CSVGGQGSYEQYF. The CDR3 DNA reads TGCAGCGTTGGGGGACAGGGATCCTACGAGCAGTACTTC.

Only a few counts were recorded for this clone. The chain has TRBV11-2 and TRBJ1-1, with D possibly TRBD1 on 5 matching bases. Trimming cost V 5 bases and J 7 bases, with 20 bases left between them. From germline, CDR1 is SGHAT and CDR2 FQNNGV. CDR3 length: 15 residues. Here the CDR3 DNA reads TGTGCCAGCAGCACCCGAGATACAGGACCGGGTGAAGCTTTCTTT. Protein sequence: CASSTRDTGPGEAFF.

The CDR3 DNA sequence: TGTGCCAGCAGCTCCTATAGCGGGATCGGGGCAGATACGCAGTATTTT. Translation gives CASSSYSGIGADTQYF. This sequence joins TRBV7-3 and TRBJ2-3; the match to TRBD2 covers 8 bases. CDR1 and CDR2 (germline): SGHTA, FQGTGA. There are 16 residues in the CDR3. J lost 4 bases, V lost 4 bases, and 10 bases had no gene match.

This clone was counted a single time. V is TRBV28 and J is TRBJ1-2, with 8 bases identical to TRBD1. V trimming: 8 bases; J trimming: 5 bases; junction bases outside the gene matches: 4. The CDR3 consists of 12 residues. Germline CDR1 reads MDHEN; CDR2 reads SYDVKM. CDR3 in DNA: TGTGCCAGCCGGGACAGGCCTTATGGCTACACCTTC. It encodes CASRDRPYGYTF.

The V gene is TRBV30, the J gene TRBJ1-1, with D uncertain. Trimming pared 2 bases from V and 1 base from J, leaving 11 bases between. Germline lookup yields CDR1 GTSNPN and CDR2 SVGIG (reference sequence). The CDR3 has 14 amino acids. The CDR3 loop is CAWSPRTENTEAFF. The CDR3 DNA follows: TGTGCCTGGAGTCCCCGGACTGAGAACACTGAAGCTTTCTTT.

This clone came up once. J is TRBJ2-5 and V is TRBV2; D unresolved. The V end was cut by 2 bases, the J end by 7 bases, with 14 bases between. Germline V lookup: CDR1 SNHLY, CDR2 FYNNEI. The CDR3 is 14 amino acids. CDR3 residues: CASSEYATSGTQYF. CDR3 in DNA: TGTGCCAGCAGTGAATATGCTACCTCAGGGACCCAGTACTTC.

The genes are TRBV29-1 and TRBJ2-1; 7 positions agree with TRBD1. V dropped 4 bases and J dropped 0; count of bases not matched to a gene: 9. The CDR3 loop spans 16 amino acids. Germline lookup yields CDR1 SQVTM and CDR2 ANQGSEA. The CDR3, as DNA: TGCAGCGTTGTAAGGGGGCTTTTAAGCTCCTACAATGAGCAGTTCTTC. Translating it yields CSVVRGLLSSYNEQFF.

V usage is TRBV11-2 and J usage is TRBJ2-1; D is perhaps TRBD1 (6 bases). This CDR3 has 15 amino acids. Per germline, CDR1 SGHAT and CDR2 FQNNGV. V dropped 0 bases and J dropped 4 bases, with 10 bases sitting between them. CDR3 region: CASSLDRQDYNEQFF. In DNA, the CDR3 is TGTGCCAGCAGCTTAGATCGACAGGATTACAATGAGCAGTTCTTC.

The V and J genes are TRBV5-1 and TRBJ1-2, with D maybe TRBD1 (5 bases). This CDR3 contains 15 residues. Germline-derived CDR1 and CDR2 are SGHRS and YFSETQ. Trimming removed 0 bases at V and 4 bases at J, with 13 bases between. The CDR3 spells CASSLVTGSSYGYTF. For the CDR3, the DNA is TGCGCCAGCAGCTTGGTAACAGGCTCGTCCTATGGCTACACCTTC.

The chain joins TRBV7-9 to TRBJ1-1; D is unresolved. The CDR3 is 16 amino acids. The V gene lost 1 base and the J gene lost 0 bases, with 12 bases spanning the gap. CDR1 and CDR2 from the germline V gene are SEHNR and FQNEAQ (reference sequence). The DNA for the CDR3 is TGTGCCAGCAGCTTAGGAGGGATAGGTATGAACACTGAAGCTTTCTTT. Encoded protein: CASSLGGIGMNTEAFF.

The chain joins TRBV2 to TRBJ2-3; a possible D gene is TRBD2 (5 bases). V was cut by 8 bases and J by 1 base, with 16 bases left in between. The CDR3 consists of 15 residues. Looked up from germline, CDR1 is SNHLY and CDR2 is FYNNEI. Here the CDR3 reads CASGLLVTGTDTQYF. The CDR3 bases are TGTGCCAGCGGATTACTAGTTACGGGCACAGATACGCAGTATTTT. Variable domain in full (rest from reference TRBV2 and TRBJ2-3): EPEVTQTPSHQVTQMGQEVILRCVPISNHLYFYWYRQILGQKVEFLVSFYNNEISEKSEIFDDQFSVERPDGSNFTLKIRSTKLEDSAMYFCASGLLVTGTDTQYFGPGTRLTVL.

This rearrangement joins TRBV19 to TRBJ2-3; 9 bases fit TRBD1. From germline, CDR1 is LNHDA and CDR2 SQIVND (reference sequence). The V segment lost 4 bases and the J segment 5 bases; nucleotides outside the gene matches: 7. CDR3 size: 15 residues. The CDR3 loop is CASSTGTGRGDTQYF. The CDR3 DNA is TGTGCCAGTAGTACCGGGACAGGGAGAGGAGATACGCAGTATTTT.

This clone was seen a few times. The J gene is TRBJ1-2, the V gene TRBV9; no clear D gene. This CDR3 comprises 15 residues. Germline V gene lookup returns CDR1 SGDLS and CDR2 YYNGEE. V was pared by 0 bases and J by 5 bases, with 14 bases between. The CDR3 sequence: CASSVGHPGGYGYTF. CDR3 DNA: TGTGCCAGCAGCGTAGGGCACCCGGGCGGGTATGGCTACACCTTC.

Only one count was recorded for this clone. In DNA form, the CDR3 reads TGTGCCAGCAGCAGGGATGCGGGCTACGAGCAGTACTTC. Translation: CASSRDAGYEQYF. The chain carries TRBV7-8 and TRBJ2-7; the D gene is possibly TRBD2 (5 bases). Germline V gene sequence: CDR1 SGHVS, CDR2 FQNEAQ. Trimming pared 5 bases from V and 3 bases from J, leaving 11 bases between. The CDR3 totals 13 residues.

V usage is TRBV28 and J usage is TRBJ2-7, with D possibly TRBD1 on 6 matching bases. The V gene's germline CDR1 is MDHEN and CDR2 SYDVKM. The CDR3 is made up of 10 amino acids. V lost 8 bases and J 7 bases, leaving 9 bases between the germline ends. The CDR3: CASADREQYF. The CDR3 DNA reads TGTGCCAGCGCCGACAGGGAGCAGTACTTC.

In DNA, the CDR3 is TGCGCCAGCAGCTTGGGACTAGGAGGCTACAATGAGCAGTTCTTC. This translates into CASSLGLGGYNEQFF. The J gene is TRBJ2-1, the V gene TRBV5-1; possible D gene TRBD2, 6 bases. Germline V gene data show CDR1 as SGHRS and CDR2 as YFSETQ. The CDR3 covers 15 residues. Trimming pared 0 bases from V and 3 bases from J, leaving 10 bases between.

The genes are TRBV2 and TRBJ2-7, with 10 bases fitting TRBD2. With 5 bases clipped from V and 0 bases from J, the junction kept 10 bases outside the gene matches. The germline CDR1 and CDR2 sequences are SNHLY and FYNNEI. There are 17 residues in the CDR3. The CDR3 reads CASSPRRLAGISYEQYF. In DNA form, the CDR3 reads TGTGCCAGCAGTCCTAGGCGACTAGCGGGCATCTCCTACGAGCAGTACTTC.

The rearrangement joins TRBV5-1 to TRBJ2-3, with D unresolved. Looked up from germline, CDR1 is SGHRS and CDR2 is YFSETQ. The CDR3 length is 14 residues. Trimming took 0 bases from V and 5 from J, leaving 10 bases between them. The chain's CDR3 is CASSLGQVQDTQYF. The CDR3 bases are TGCGCCAGCAGCTTGGGGCAGGTGCAAGATACGCAGTATTTT. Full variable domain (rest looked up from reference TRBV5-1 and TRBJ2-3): KAGVTQTPRYLIKTRGQQVTLSCSPISGHRSVSWYQQTPGQGLQFLFEYFSETQRNKGNFPGRFSGRQFSNSRSEMNVSTLELGDSALYLCASSLGQVQDTQYFGPGTRLTVL.

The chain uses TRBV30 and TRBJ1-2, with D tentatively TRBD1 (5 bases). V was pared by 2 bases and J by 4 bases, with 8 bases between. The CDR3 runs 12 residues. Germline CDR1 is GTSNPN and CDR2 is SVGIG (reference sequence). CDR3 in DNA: TGTGCCTGGAGTCTCACAGGCTATGGCTACACCTTC. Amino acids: CAWSLTGYGYTF.

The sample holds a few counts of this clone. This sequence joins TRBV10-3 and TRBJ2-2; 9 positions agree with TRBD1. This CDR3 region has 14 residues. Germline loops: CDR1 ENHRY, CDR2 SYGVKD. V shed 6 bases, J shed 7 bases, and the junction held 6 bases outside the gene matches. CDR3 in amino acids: CAISGTGGSGELFF. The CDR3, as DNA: TGTGCCATCAGCGGAACAGGGGGCAGCGGGGAGCTGTTTTTT.

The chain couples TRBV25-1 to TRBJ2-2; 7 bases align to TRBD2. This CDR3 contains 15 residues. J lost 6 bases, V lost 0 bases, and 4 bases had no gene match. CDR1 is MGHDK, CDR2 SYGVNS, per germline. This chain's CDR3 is CASSEYSGVAGELFF. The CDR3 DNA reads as TGTGCCAGCAGTGAATACAGCGGGGTAGCCGGGGAGCTGTTTTTT. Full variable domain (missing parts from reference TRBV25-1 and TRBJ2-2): EADIYQTPRYLVIGTGKKITLECSQTMGHDKMYWYQQDPGMELHLIHYSYGVNSTEKGDLSSESTVSRIRTEHFPLTLESARPSHTSQYLCASSEYSGVAGELFFGEGSRLTVL.

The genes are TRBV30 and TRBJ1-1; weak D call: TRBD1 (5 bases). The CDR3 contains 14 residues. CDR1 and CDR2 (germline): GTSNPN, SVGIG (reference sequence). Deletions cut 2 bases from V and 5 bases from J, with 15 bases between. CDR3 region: CAWSRRGRRTEAFF. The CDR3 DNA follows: TGTGCCTGGAGTCGTAGGGGCCGGAGAACTGAAGCTTTCTTT.

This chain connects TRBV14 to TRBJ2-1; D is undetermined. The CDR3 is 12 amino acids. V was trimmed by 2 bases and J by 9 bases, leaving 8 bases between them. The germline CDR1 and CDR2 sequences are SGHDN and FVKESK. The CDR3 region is CASSQSPLEQFF. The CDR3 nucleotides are TGTGCCAGCAGCCAATCCCCTCTTGAGCAGTTCTTC.

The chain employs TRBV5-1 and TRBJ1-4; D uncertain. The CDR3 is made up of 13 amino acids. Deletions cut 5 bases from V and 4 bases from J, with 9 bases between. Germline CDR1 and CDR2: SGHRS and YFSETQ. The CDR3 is CASSEGNNEKLFF. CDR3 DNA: TGCGCCAGCAGTGAGGGTAATAATGAAAAACTGTTTTTT.